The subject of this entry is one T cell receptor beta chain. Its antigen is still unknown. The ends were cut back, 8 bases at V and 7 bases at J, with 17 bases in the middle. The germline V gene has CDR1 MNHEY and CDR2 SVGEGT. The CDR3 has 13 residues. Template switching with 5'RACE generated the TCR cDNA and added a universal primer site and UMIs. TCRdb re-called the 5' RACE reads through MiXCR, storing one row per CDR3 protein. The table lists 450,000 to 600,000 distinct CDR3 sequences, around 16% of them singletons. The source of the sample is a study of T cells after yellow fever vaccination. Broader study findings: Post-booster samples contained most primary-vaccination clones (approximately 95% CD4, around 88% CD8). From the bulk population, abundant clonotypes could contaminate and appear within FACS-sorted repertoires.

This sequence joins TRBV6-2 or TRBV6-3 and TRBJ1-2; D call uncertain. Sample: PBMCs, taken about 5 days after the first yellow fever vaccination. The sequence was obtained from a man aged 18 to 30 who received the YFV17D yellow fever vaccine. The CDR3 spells CASLPEGYGGYTF. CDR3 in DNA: TGTGCCAGCTTGCCCGAGGGTTACGGTGGCTACACCTTC.